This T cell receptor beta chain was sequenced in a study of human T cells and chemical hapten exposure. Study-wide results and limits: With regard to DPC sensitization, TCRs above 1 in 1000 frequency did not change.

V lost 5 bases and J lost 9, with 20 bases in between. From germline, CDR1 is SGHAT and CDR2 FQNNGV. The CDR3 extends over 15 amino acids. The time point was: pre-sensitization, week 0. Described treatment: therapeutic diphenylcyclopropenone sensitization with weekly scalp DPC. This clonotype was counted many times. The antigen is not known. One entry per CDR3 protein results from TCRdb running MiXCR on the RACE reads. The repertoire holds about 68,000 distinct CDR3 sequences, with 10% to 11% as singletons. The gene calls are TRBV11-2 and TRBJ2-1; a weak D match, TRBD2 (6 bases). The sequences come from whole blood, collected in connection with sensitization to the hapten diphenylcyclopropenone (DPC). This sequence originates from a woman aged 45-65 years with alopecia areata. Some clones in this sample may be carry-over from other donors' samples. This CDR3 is CASSPPGTESGEQFF. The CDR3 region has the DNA TGTGCCAGCAGCCCCCCCGGGACTGAAAGTGGTGAGCAGTTCTTC.